This T cell receptor (beta chain) appears in the sequencing data of a study of blood T cell repertoires in COVID-19. All enrollees were roughly 18 to 90 years old and from roughly 26 US areas. Donors of Cohort 3 who recovered were those that had two negative PCRs, clearance, or symptom resolution. In the authors' workflow: By means of reference gene primer amplification, nucleated cell counts were estimated. The table came from immunoSEQ multiplex PCR; TCRdb's copy has only in-frame clones and leaves some out. V, J and clone size are taken as reported in that table, and D and trimming were inferred from the DNA itself. The sample holds around 310,000 clones, nearly 90% seen once. Trimming cost V 4 bases and J 0 bases, with 13 bases left between them. The CDR3 loop spans 16 amino acids. Germline loops: CDR1 PRHDT, CDR2 FYEKMQ (reference sequence).

This receptor was obtained from a woman aged 25 to 39 who had recovered from COVID-19. V and J are TRBV13 and TRBJ2-1, with D unresolved. Specimen: PBMCs or T cells enriched from blood (not recorded which). CDR3 DNA sequence: TGTGCCAGCAGCTACCTGGCGGAAAGCTCCTACAATGAGCAGTTCTTC. Residues: CASSYLAESSYNEQFF.